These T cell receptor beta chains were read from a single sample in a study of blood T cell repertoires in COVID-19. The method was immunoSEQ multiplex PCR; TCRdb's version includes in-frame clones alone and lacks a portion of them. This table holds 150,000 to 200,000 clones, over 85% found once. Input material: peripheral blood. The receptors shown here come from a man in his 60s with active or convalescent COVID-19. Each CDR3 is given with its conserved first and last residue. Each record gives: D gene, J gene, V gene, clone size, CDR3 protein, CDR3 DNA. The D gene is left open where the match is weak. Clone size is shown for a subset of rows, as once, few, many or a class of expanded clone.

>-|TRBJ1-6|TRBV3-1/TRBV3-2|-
CASSQGSSYNSPLHF
TGTGCCAGCAGCCAAGGGAGCTCCTATAATTCACCCCTCCACTTT
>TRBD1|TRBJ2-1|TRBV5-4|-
CASSLRTGGSYNEQFF
TGTGCCAGCAGCTTGAGGACAGGGGGTTCCTACAATGAGCAGTTCTTC
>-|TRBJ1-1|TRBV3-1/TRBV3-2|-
CASSPMVIVSGAAFF
TGTGCCAGCAGCCCTATGGTTATAGTCTCAGGGGCGGCTTTCTTT
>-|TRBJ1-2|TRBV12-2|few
CASEVLTNYGYTF
TGTGCAAGTGAGGTTCTAACTAACTATGGCTACACCTTC
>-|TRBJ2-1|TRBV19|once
CASSGSALGYNEQFF
TGTGCCAGTAGCGGCAGCGCCCTAGGCTACAATGAGCAGTTCTTC
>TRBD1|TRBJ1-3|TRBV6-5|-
CASSSDRAAGNTIYF
TGTGCCAGCAGTTCAGACAGGGCGGCTGGAAACACCATATATTTT
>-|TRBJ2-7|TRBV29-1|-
CSVTLGWNEQYF
TGCAGCGTCACACTCGGGTGGAACGAGCAGTACTTC
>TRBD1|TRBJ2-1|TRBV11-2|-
CASSYRRDRVHNEQFF
TGTGCCAGCAGCTATAGACGGGACAGGGTACACAATGAGCAGTTCTTC
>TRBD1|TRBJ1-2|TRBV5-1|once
CASSPDRYGYTF
TGCGCCAGCAGCCCGGACAGGTATGGCTACACCTTC
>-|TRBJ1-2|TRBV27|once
CASPGQTNYGYTF
TGTGCCAGCCCCGGACAGACTAACTATGGCTACACCTTC
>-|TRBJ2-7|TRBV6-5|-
CASSFQGLTYEQYF
TGTGCCAGCAGTTTTCAGGGGTTGACCTACGAGCAGTACTTC
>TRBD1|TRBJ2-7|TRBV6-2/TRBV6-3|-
CASSFPGQGDYEQYF
TGTGCCAGCAGTTTTCCGGGACAGGGAGACTACGAGCAGTACTTC
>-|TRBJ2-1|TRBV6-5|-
CASSFRNNEQFF
TGTGCCAGCAGTTTTCGTAACAATGAGCAGTTCTTC
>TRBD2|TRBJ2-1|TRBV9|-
CASSVDPSGRALNEQFF
TGTGCCAGCAGCGTAGACCCTAGCGGGAGGGCCCTCAATGAGCAGTTCTTC
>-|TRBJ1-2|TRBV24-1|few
CATSSGTGYGYTF
TGTGCCACCAGTTCAGGGACTGGCTATGGCTACACCTTC
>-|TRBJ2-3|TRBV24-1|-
CATSDSGGLIDTQYF
TGTGCCACCAGTGATTCCGGAGGGCTGATAGATACGCAGTATTTT
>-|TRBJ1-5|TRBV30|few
CASGEGRSNQPQHF
TGTGCCTCGGGTGAGGGCAGGAGCAATCAGCCCCAGCATTTT
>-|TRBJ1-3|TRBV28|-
CASSPLQGANSGNTIYF
TGTGCCAGCAGTCCGCTCCAGGGTGCAAACTCTGGAAACACCATATATTTT
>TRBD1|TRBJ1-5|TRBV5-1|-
CASSQGTGNQPQHF
TGCGCCAGCAGCCAAGGGACAGGCAATCAGCCCCAGCATTTT
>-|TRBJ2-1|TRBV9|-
CASSLQGGNYNEQFF
TGTGCCAGCAGCCTCCAAGGCGGGAACTACAATGAGCAGTTCTTC
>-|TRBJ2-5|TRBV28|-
CASSLQGGETQYF
TGTGCCAGCAGTTTACAGGGGGGAGAGACCCAGTACTTC
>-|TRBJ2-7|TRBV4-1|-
CASSQGPGGPMLTYEQYF
TGCGCCAGCAGCCAAGGTCCAGGCGGGCCTATGTTAACCTACGAGCAGTACTTC
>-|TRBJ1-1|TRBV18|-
CASSEGGPQQRAFF
TGTGCCAGCTCAGAAGGGGGACCGCAACAGAGGGCTTTCTTT
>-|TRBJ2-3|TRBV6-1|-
CASSDEGQGTDTQYF
TGTGCCAGCAGTGATGAGGGACAAGGTACAGATACGCAGTATTTT
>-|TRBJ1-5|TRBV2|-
CASSFLSGNQPQHF
TGTGCCAGCAGTTTCCTAAGCGGGAATCAGCCCCAGCATTTT
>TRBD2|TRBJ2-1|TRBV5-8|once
CASSLGLAGASEQFF
TGTGCCAGCAGCTTGGGACTAGCGGGAGCGAGTGAGCAGTTCTTC
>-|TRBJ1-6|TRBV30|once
CAWSAVTIYRSSPLHF
TGTGCCTGGAGTGCGGTGACTATCTACCGAAGTTCACCCCTCCACTTT
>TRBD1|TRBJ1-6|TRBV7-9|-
CASSPDRGRSPLHF
TGTGCCAGCAGCCCCGACAGGGGGCGTTCACCCCTCCACTTT
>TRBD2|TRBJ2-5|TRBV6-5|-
CASSDRTRSQETQYF
TGTGCCAGCAGCGATAGGACTAGAAGCCAAGAGACCCAGTACTTC